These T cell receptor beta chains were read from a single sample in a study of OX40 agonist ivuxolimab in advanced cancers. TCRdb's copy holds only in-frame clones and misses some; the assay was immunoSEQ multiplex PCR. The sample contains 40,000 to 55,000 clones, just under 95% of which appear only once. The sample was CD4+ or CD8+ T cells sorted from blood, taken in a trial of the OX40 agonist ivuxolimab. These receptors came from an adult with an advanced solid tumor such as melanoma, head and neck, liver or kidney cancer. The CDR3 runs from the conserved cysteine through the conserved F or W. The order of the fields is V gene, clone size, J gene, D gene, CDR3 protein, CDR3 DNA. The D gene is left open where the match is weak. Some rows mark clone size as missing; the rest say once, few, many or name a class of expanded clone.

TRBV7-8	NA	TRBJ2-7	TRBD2	CASSLGGSGMSYEQYF	TGTGCCAGCAGCTTAGGGGGTAGCGGGATGTCCTACGAGCAGTACTTC
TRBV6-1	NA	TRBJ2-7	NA	CASSVGTVSYEQYF	TGTGCCAGCAGTGTAGGGACGGTCTCCTACGAGCAGTACTTC
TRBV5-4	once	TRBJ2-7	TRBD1	CASRGQDSYEQYF	TGTGCCAGCAGAGGACAGGACTCCTACGAGCAGTACTTC
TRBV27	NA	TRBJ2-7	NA	CASSLSVVNYEQYF	TGTGCCAGCAGTTTATCAGTCGTCAACTACGAGCAGTACTTC
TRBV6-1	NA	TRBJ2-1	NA	CASSEPGHAYNEQFF	TGTGCCAGCAGTGAACCGGGACATGCCTACAATGAGCAGTTCTTC
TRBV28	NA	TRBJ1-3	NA	CASSRQGIGNTIYF	TGTGCCAGCTCCCGGCAGGGTATCGGAAACACCATATATTTT
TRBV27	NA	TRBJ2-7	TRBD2	CASRPTSVVYEQYF	TGTGCCAGCAGGCCGACTAGCGTCGTCTACGAGCAGTACTTC
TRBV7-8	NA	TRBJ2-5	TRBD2	CASSLAGYGGTATQYF	TGTGCCAGCAGCTTAGCGGGGTACGGGGGGACCGCGACCCAGTACTTC
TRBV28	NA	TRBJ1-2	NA	CASSPVAGWSYYGYTF	TGTGCCAGCAGTCCCGTGGCGGGGTGGAGCTACTATGGCTACACCTTC
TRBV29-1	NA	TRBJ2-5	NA	CSVGAPWRGVQETQYF	TGCAGCGTTGGAGCTCCCTGGAGGGGGGTTCAAGAGACCCAGTACTTC
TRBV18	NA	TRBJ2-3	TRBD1	CASSLQGAIDTQYF	TGTGCCAGCTCACTCCAGGGGGCGATAGATACGCAGTATTTT
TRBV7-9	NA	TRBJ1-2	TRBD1	CASSQAGQANYGYTF	TGTGCCAGCAGCCAAGCGGGACAGGCTAACTATGGCTACACCTTC
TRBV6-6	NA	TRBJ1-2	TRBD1	CASTRGTGYNYGYTF	TGTGCCAGCACCAGGGGGACAGGGTATAACTATGGCTACACCTTC
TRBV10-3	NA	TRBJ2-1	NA	CAISEEGIEQFF	TGTGCCATCAGTGAGGAGGGAATTGAGCAGTTCTTC
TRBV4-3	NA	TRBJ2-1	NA	CASSQGYPAGEQFF	TGCGCCAGCAGCCAAGGGTACCCCGCAGGTGAGCAGTTCTTC
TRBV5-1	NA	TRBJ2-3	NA	CASSLERTDTQYF	TGCGCCAGCAGCTTAGAAAGGACAGATACGCAGTATTTT
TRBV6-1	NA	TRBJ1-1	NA	CASSLGNEAFF	TGTGCCAGCAGTTTGGGCAATGAAGCTTTCTTT
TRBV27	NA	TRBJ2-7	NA	CASSLSRSYEQYF	TGTGCCAGCAGTTTATCCCGTTCTTACGAGCAGTACTTC
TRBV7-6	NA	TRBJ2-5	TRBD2	CASSFGAGVVETQYF	TGTGCCAGCAGCTTCGGAGCGGGAGTGGTAGAGACCCAGTACTTC
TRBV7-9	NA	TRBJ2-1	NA	CASSWAGILDEQFF	TGTGCCAGCAGTTGGGCTGGCATATTGGATGAGCAGTTCTTC
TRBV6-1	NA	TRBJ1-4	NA	CASSGLAGAGEKLFF	TGTGCCAGCAGTGGACTCGCGGGGGCGGGGGAAAAACTGTTTTTT
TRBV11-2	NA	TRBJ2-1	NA	CASSFTERSTHNEQFF	TGTGCCAGCAGCTTCACCGAACGAAGTACGCACAATGAGCAGTTCTTC
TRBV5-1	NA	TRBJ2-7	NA	CASSLAGADTYEQYF	TGCGCCAGCAGCTTGGCGGGAGCCGACACCTACGAGCAGTACTTC
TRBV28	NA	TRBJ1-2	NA	CASSLRQANYGYTF	TGTGCCAGCAGTTTGAGACAGGCTAACTATGGCTACACCTTC
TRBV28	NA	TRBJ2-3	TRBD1	CASSSQGRTDTQYF	TGTGCCAGCAGTTCACAGGGGCGAACAGATACGCAGTATTTT
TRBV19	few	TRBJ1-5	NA	CASSMPGPNQPQHF	TGTGCCAGTAGTATGCCAGGGCCCAATCAGCCCCAGCATTTT
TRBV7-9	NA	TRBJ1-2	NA	CASSGLEGVNYGYTF	TGTGCCAGCAGCGGCCTCGAAGGGGTTAACTATGGCTACACCTTC
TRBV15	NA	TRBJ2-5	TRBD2	CATSWVAGGAKETQYF	TGTGCCACCAGCTGGGTTGCGGGGGGGGCCAAGGAGACCCAGTACTTC
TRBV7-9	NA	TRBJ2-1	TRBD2	CASSHILAGGGGNEQFF	TGTGCCAGCAGCCATATACTAGCGGGAGGTGGGGGCAATGAGCAGTTCTTC
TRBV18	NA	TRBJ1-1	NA	CASSPAGNTEAFF	TGTGCCAGCTCACCCGCAGGGAACACTGAAGCTTTCTTT
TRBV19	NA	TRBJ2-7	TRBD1	CASSRQGGYEQYF	TGTGCCAGTAGCCGACAGGGCGGGTACGAGCAGTACTTC
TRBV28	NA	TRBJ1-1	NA	CASSPRGMNTEAFF	TGTGCCAGCAGTCCCCGGGGGATGAACACTGAAGCTTTCTTT
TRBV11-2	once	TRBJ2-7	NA	CASSLAGYEQYF	TGTGCCAGCAGCTTAGCAGGCTACGAGCAGTACTTC